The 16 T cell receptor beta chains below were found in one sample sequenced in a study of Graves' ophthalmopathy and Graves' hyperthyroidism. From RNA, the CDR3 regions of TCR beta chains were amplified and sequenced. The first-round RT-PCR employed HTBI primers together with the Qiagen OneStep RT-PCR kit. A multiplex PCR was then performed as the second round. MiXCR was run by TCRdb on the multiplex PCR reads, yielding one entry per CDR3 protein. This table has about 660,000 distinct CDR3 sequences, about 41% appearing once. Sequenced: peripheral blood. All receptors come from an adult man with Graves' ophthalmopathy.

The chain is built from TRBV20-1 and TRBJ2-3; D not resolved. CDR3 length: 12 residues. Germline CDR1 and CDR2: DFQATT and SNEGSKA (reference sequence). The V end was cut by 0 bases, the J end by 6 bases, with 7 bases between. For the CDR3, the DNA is TGCAGTGCTAGAGATAGGTCCGATACGCAGTATTTT. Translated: CSARDRSDTQYF.

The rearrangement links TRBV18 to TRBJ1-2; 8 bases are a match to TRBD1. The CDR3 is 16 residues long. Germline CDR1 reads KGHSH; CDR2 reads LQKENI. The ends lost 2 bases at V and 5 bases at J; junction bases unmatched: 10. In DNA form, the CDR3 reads TGTGCCAGCTCACCAGCCCCTATGGACAGGGAGTATGGCTACACCTTC. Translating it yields CASSPAPMDREYGYTF.

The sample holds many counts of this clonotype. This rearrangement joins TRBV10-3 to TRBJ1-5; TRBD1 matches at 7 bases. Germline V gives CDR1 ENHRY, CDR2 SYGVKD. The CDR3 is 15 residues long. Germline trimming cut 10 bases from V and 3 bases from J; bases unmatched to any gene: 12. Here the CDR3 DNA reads TGTGCCAGCAGCCGAAAGGGACAGAACAATCAGCCCCAGCATTTT. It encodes CASSRKGQNNQPQHF.

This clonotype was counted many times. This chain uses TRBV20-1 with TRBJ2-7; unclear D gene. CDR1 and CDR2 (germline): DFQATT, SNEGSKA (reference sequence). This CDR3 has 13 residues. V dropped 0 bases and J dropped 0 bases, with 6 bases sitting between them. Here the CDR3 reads CSARERASYEQYF. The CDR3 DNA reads TGCAGTGCTAGAGAGCGAGCCTCCTACGAGCAGTACTTC.

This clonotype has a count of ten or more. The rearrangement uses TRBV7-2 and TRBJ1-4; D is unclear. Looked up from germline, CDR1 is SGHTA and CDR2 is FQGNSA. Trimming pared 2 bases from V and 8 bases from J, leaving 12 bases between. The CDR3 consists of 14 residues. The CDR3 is CASSLPPVEEKLFF. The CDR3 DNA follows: TGTGCCAGCAGCTTACCCCCAGTAGAGGAAAAACTGTTTTTT.

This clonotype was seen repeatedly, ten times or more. The DNA of the CDR3 is TGTGCCAGCAGTGGGGGGAATCAGCCCCAGCATTTT. This gives the protein CASSGGNQPQHF. The chain joins TRBV25-1 to TRBJ1-5; tentative D call: TRBD1 (5 bases). The CDR3 extends over 12 amino acids. Germline lookup yields CDR1 MGHDK and CDR2 SYGVNS. V lost 4 bases to trimming and J lost 4 bases, with 5 bases between them. Using reference TRBV25-1 and TRBJ1-5 for the parts outside the CDR3, the full variable domain is EADIYQTPRYLVIGTGKKITLECSQTMGHDKMYWYQQDPGMELHLIHYSYGVNSTEKGDLSSESTVSRIRTEHFPLTLESARPSHTSQYLCASSGGNQPQHFGDGTRLSIL.

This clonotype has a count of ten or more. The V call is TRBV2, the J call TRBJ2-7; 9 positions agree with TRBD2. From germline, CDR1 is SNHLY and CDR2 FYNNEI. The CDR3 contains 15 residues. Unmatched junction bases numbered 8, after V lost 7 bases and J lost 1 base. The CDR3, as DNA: TGTGCCAGCATTCCCGGGACTAGCCGATCCTACGAGCAGTACTTC. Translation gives CASIPGTSRSYEQYF.

CDR3 DNA: TGTGCCAGCTCACCTCCTAGCGGGACCGACGAGCAGTACTTC. Translation: CASSPPSGTDEQYF. J is TRBJ2-7 and V is TRBV9; 9 nucleotides line up with TRBD2. Germline V gives CDR1 SGDLS, CDR2 YYNGEE. Unmatched junction bases numbered 10, after V lost 7 bases and J lost 5 bases. The CDR3 loop spans 14 amino acids.

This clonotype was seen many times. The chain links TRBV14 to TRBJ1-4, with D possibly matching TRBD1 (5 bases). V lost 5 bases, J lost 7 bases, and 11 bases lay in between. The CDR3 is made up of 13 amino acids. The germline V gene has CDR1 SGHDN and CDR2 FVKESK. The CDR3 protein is CASSGGTFEKLFF. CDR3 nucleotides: TGTGCCAGCAGCGGCGGGACGTTTGAAAAACTGTTTTTT.

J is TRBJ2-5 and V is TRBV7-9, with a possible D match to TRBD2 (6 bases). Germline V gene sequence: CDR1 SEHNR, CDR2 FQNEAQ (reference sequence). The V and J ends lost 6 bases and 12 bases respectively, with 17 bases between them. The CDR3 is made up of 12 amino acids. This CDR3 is CASSDGRTGKYF. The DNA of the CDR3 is TGTGCCAGCAGTGATGGGAGGACTGGAAAGTACTTC.

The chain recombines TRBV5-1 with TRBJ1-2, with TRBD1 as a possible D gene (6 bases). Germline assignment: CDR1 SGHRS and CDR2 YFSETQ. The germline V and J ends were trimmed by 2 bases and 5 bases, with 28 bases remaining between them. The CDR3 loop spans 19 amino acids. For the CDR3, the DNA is TGCGCCAGCAGCTTTTCGGGGGCATGGGGACGGAGGGTCAGTTATGGCTACACCTTC. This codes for CASSFSGAWGRRVSYGYTF.

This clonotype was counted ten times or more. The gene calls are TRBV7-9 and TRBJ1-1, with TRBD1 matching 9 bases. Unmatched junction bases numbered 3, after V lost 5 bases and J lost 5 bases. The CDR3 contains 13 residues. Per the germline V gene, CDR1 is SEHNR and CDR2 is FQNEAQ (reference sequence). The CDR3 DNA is TGTGCCAGCAGCCCAGGGACAGGGACTGAAGCTTTCTTT. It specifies CASSPGTGTEAFF.

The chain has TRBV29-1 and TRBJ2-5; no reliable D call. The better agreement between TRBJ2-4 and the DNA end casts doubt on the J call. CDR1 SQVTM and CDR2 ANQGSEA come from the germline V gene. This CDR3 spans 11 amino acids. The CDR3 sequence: CSSAEKNIQYF. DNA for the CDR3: TGCAGCAGCGCCGAAAAAAACATTCAGTACTTC.

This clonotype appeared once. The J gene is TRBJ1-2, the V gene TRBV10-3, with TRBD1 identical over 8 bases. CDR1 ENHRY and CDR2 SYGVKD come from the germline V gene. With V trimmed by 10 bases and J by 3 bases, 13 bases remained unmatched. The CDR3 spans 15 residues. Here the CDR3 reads CATPKGTGWDYGYTF. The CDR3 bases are TGTGCCACCCCGAAAGGGACAGGCTGGGACTATGGCTACACCTTC.

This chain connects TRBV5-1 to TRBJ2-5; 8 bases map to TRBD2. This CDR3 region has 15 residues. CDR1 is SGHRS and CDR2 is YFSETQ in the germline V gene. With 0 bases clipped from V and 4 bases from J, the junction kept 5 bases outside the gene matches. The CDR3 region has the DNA TGCGCCAGCAGCTTGGAGGGAGCGGGGGCAGAGACCCAGTACTTC. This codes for CASSLEGAGAETQYF.

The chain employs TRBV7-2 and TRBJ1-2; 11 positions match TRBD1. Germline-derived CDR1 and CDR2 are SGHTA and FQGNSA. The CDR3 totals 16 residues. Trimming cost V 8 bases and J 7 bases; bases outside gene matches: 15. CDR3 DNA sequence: TGTGCCAGCTCACCACCCTTCGGACAGGGGGCCAGTGGCTACACCTTC. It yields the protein CASSPPFGQGASGYTF.